This TCR beta chain was captured in a study of blood T cell repertoires in COVID-19. Sequencing used immunoSEQ multiplex PCR; TCRdb keeps in-frame clones, though not all of them. The sample has around 27,000 clones; 83% are singletons. Material for sequencing was peripheral blood. This TCR came from a man between 65 and 85 years old with active COVID-19.

The CDR3 bases are TGCAGCGTAACTTTCCCCCCCGGGGAGCTGTTTTTT. It is translated as CSVTFPPGELFF. The rearrangement uses TRBV29-1 and TRBJ2-2; D is unresolved. Germline V CDR1 and CDR2: SQVTM, ANQGSEA. This CDR3 is built from 12 residues. Trimming removed 6 bases at V and 6 bases at J, with 11 bases between.